This T cell receptor (beta chain) was recovered during a study of T cell responses to AZD1222 COVID-19 vaccine (dated by TCRdb to 2020 to 2023). About the study as a whole: TCR sequencing was performed for approximately 240 trial participants, of whom around 200 were given two doses of AZD1222 and some 26 were given two doses of MenACWY control vaccine. Trial participants were enrolled by age into 18-55, 56-69 and 70-plus year subgroups, with roughly 160, 29 and 62 TCR-sequenced participants respectively.

The CDR3 regions of human TCRbeta chains were analyzed by immunosequencing. Processing in the source paper ran as follows. Repertoire TCRs were checked for matches against a reference library of SARS-CoV-2-specific TCRs that had been generated using the MIRA antigen-specificity platform. Breadth was defined as the fraction of unique TCRs that were SARS-CoV-2-associated. Depth was defined as the fraction of total T cells that were SARS-CoV-2-associated. Using the MIRA data, each spike-specific TCR was mapped to the spike region that the TCR reacts to and placed in a CD4 or CD8 class. Log10-transformed breadth and depth values were compared by one-way ANOVA with Sidak's multiple comparisons tests. In its TCRdb copy, this immuneACCESS table keeps in-frame sequences only and misses some clones. Where compared with another copy, unresolved V genes explain less than half of these, and the others have no known cause. V, J and clone size were drawn from that table, and D and trimming were deduced from the DNA. The sample has some 130,000 clones on record, 88% of them singletons. Of the sample, under 6% is held by the ten largest clones.

A word on this clone: Its binding antigen is unknown. Base qualities were left out, and no much larger clone turns up one base away.

Overall study outcomes, separate from this receptor: Conclusions about previously exposed vaccinees were limited because only 5 or 6 AZD1222 recipients were SARS-CoV-2 seropositive at baseline. A significant rise in spike-specific TCR breadth and depth was observed after two AZD1222 doses relative to day 0 and relative to MenACWY recipients. The vaccine-associated CD4 TCRs covered the entire spike protein, and the dominant responses fell in regions 160-218 and 743-854. Participants were mostly white British, with more females than males. The authors suggested clonal diversity may have been underestimated. The 56-69-year group was small, and its depth increase did not reach significance, likely because of low power. No day 14 peak-response samples were available, so repertoires were characterized only after the peak T cell response. Epitopes outside the regions mutated in the B.1.351 and B.1.1.7 variants were reportedly recognized by nearly half of the unique spike-specific TCRs.

Sample time point, as interpreted from the label and publication: about 28 days (+/-7) after the second vaccine dose. Because spike-specific TCR depth and breadth did not differ between the two schedules, AZD1222 recipients who got a second dose at roughly 4 weeks were pooled with those who got a second dose at roughly 12 weeks. Samples from vaccinated people were obtained from the UK trials COV001 and COV002, which included a single-blind randomized controlled phase 2/3 trial of AZD1222 (ChAdOx1 nCoV-19) in healthy adults. For TCRbeta chain sequencing, PBMC samples were collected from trial participants at day 0 and at day 28 after the second dose. Relative to germline, V is missing 4 bases and J is missing 0 bases, with 7 bases of the junction outside any gene match. The CDR3 runs 15 amino acids, cysteine and phenylalanine included. Only the CDR3 DNA is retained, 45 bases long and in frame from the first base. From a lookup of the germline V gene (reference sequence), CDR1 and CDR2 are GTSNPN and SVGIG.

This TCR came from an adult who received the AZD1222 COVID-19 vaccine. The rearranged chain carries TRBV30 and TRBJ2-3; the central 7 bases match TRBD2. Sequenced material: peripheral blood, taken 28 days after the second AZD1222 dose. This receptor carries the CDR3 CAWKGWRGSTDTQYF. The nucleotides are TGTGCCTGGAAAGGCTGGCGGGGGAGCACAGATACGCAGTATTTT.